Shown below are 13 T cell receptor beta chains from a single sample sequenced in a study of CXCR3-negative and CXCR3-positive naive CD8 T cells. Study conclusions and caveats: Naive cells with CXCR3 showed TRB CDR3s that were more hydrophobic than those in CXCR3-negative naive cells.

All TRB cDNA libraries came from 5' RACE performed with UMI labels. Each CDR3 protein gets one entry in TCRdb, which reprocessed the 5' RACE reads and gives no DNA. This table lists some 120,000 distinct CDR3 sequences. These receptors are not linked to any known antigen. Source material: naive CXCR3+ CD8+ T cells from blood. The subset was: CD45RO-CCR7+CD27+CD95- naive CD8+ T cells expressing CXCR3 (TNR3+). The origin of the receptors is a human donor in good health. Some clones in this sample may be carry-over from other donors' samples.

The chain has TRBV12-3 or TRBV12-4 and TRBJ1-1; the TCRdb call, TRBD1, lacks DNA for checking. The CDR3 sequence is 15 residues long. CDR3: CASSLVGQGNTEAFF.

The chain uses TRBV29-1 and TRBJ2-1; TCRdb designates TRBD1, a call that cannot be tested without DNA. The CDR3 contains 16 residues. Per germline, CDR1 SQVTM and CDR2 ANQGSEA. This CDR3 is CSVEDLRKSGDNEQFF.

The V and J genes are TRBV5-4 and TRBJ1-6; TCRdb indicates TRBD1, and absent DNA this call remains unverified. The CDR3 spans 15 residues. Germline V gives CDR1 SGHNT, CDR2 YYREEE (reference sequence). CDR3 sequence reads: CASSTEGGSNSPLHF.

J is TRBJ1-5 and V is TRBV5-7. TRBV5-7 counts as an open reading frame of uncertain function. The CDR3 covers 15 residues. CDR3 protein: CASSPSPASNQPQHF.

The chain is built from TRBV15 and TRBJ2-3; the D gene TCRdb calls, TRBD2, cannot be checked with no DNA. The CDR3 contains 16 residues. The germline V gene has CDR1 LNHNV and CDR2 YYDKDF (reference sequence). The CDR3 protein is CATSRGLAQSTDTQYF. Complete variable domain (other parts from reference TRBV15 and TRBJ2-3): DAMVIQNPRYQVTQFGKPVTLSCSQTLNHNVMYWYQQKSSQAPKLLFHYYDKDFNNEADTPDNFQSRRPNTSFCFLDIRSPGLGDTAMYLCATSRGLAQSTDTQYFGPGTRLTVL.

The CDR3 here is CSARVRGGSYEQYF. The V and J genes are TRBV20-1 and TRBJ2-7; the D call of TRBD1 rests on TCRdb alone, since no DNA is present to check it. This CDR3 has 14 amino acids. The germline V gene has CDR1 DFQATT and CDR2 SNEGSKA (reference sequence).

The chain joins TRBV5-6 to TRBJ2-2; TCRdb's D call, TRBD1, is unchecked because there is no DNA. The CDR3 covers 16 residues. Germline CDR1 SGHDT, CDR2 YYEEEE. This chain's CDR3 is CASNSIRGGDTGELFF.

The chain links TRBV10-2 to TRBJ2-3; the TCRdb D gene call, TRBD2, has no DNA to confirm it. CDR3 length: 19 amino acids. Germline V lookup: CDR1 WSHSY, CDR2 SAAADI. This CDR3 reads CASSEWWTSGSSDKDTQYF.

The V and J genes are TRBV20-1 and TRBJ2-7; checking the TCRdb D call of TRBD1 is not possible without DNA. CDR3 size: 15 residues. CDR1 and CDR2 (germline): DFQATT, SNEGSKA (reference sequence). The CDR3 is CSASGTGSASYEQYF.

This chain connects TRBV7-9 to TRBJ1-1; the D gene TCRdb calls, TRBD1, cannot be checked with no DNA. Germline lookup yields CDR1 SEHNR and CDR2 FQNEAQ (reference sequence). The CDR3 has 14 amino acids. This CDR3 is CASSLVGGTTEAFF.

The rearrangement uses TRBV28 and TRBJ2-7; TCRdb gives TRBD2 as the D gene, but with no DNA this cannot be confirmed. CDR1 and CDR2 from the germline V gene are MDHEN and SYDVKM. This CDR3 is 14 amino acids long. This CDR3 reads CASSLRLGPYEQYF.

The rearrangement links TRBV18 to TRBJ2-3; TCRdb's D gene call, TRBD1, goes unchecked for lack of DNA. CDR1 and CDR2 (germline): KGHSH, LQKENI. The CDR3 has 15 amino acids. The CDR3 spells CASSEKTGKTDTQYF.

CDR3 amino acids: CASSEHGTGVPDTQYF. The genes are TRBV7-9 and TRBJ2-3; the D call from TCRdb, TRBD1, cannot be confirmed without DNA. This CDR3 spans 16 amino acids. Germline V gene lookup returns CDR1 SEHNR and CDR2 FQNEAQ (reference sequence). Full variable domain (remainder filled in from reference TRBV7-9 and TRBJ2-3): DTGVSQNPRHKITKRGQNVTFRCDPISEHNRLYWYRQTLGQGPEFLTYFQNEAQLEKSRLLSDRFSAERPKGSFSTLEIQRTEQGDSAMYLCASSEHGTGVPDTQYFGPGTRLTVL.